A selection of T cell receptor beta chains follows, all from one sample in a study of tumor-infiltrating T cells and Merkel cell polyomavirus. The table came from immunoSEQ multiplex PCR; TCRdb's copy has only in-frame clones and leaves some out. This sample has 20,000 to 30,000 clones, with roughly 87% found just once. The sequencing sample was made of lymph node tissue. These receptors originate from a man in his fifties or sixties with Merkel cell carcinoma. Each CDR3 is given with its conserved first and last residue. The D gene is left open where the match is weak. Only some rows state a clone size, as once, few, many or a class for expanded clones.

TGTGCCAGCAGTGACCGATGGACTAGCCCTCGGGGAGAGCAGTTCTTC CASSDRWTSPRGEQFF TRBJ2-1 NA TRBV2 TRBD2
TGTGCCAGCAGTCCGCGGGGAGGGGGTCATCAGCCCCAGCATTTT CASSPRGGGHQPQHF TRBJ1-5 NA TRBV28 NA
TGTGCCAGCAGCTTGGCTGGACAGGGGGAAGGCTACACCTTC CASSLAGQGEGYTF TRBJ1-2 once TRBV5-6 TRBD1
TGTGCAACAGGGGTTTCTAGCACAGATACGCAGTATTTT CATGVSSTDTQYF TRBJ2-3 NA TRBV7-9 TRBD1
TGCGCCAGCAGCCAAACTAGCGCGAGTTACAATGAGCAGTTCTTC CASSQTSASYNEQFF TRBJ2-1 NA TRBV4-1 TRBD2
TGTGCCAGCAGCTTTCGTAATGAAAAACTGTTTTTT CASSFRNEKLFF TRBJ1-4 NA TRBV5-4 NA
TGCAGTTACCCCCGGACAGGTTACAATGAGCAGTTCTTC CSYPRTGYNEQFF TRBJ2-1 once TRBV29-1 TRBD1
TGTGCCAGCAGCCGGGGTACAGGGGGCTACGAGCAGTACTTC CASSRGTGGYEQYF TRBJ2-7 NA TRBV7-8 TRBD1
TGTGCCAGGGGGGACAGGGGAGATACGCAGTATTTT CARGDRGDTQYF TRBJ2-3 NA TRBV28 TRBD1
TGTGCCAGCAGCTTAGCTGTAAACCAAGAGACCCAGTACTTC CASSLAVNQETQYF TRBJ2-5 NA TRBV7-2 NA
TGCGCCAGCAGCCCGGCTAGCGGTACCTACGAGCAGTACTTC CASSPASGTYEQYF TRBJ2-7 NA TRBV10-1 TRBD2
TGTGCCAGCAGACCAAGACCACCGGGACAGTTCTACGAGCAGTACTTC CASRPRPPGQFYEQYF TRBJ2-7 NA TRBV5-6 TRBD1
TGTGCCAGCAGCTTTAAAGGGACAGGGTCTGGAAACACCATATATTTT CASSFKGTGSGNTIYF TRBJ1-3 NA TRBV7-9 TRBD1
TGTGCCAGCAGCGCGGGTGGCGGCCCAGATACGCAGTATTTT CASSAGGGPDTQYF TRBJ2-3 NA TRBV9 NA
TGCGCCAGCAAGCTGGGGCTAGCGGGAGCGGCAGATACGCAGTATTTT CASKLGLAGAADTQYF TRBJ2-3 NA TRBV5-1 TRBD2
TGTGCCAGCAGTGAAGACGGTTCTCGCACAGATACGCAGTATTTT CASSEDGSRTDTQYF TRBJ2-3 few TRBV2 NA
TGTGCCAGCAGCTTAGAGGGAGGGGGGGACACTGAAGCTTTCTTT CASSLEGGGDTEAFF TRBJ1-1 NA TRBV13 NA
TGCAGCGTTGTCCGGACTGGCCGGTGGGAGACCCAGTACTTC CSVVRTGRWETQYF TRBJ2-5 NA TRBV29-1 NA
TGCGCCAACAGCTTTGGACACGGGAACACTGAAGCTTTCTTT CANSFGHGNTEAFF TRBJ1-1 few TRBV5-1 NA
TGTGCCAGCAGTCAAATACCGGGACACTTCTATGGCTACACCTTC CASSQIPGHFYGYTF TRBJ1-2 NA TRBV27 NA
TGTGCTAGTGGTTTGGGGACAGGGGGTGAAAAACTGTTTTTT CASGLGTGGEKLFF TRBJ1-4 NA TRBV12-5 TRBD1
TGTGCCAGCAGCCGGACTAGCGGATACAATGAGCAGTTCTTC CASSRTSGYNEQFF TRBJ2-1 NA TRBV6-5 TRBD2
TGTGCCAGCAGCGCGGACAGGGGAAACACCGGGGAGCTGTTTTTT CASSADRGNTGELFF TRBJ2-2 NA TRBV9 TRBD1
TGTGCCAGCAGGACAGACAGTCAGAATTCACCCCTCCACTTT CASRTDSQNSPLHF TRBJ1-6 NA TRBV27 NA
TGTGCCAGCAGCAGTACAGGGGTCGGGGAGTTCTTC CASSSTGVGEFF TRBJ2-1 NA TRBV21-1 NA
TGTGCCAGCAGTTCCCCTAGCGGGAGCGAGGCAGATACGCAGTATTTT CASSSPSGSEADTQYF TRBJ2-3 once TRBV28 TRBD2
TGTGCCAGCAGGCGACAGGGGATTTATGGCTACACCTTC CASRRQGIYGYTF TRBJ1-2 NA TRBV6-5 TRBD1
TGTGCCAGCAGAAAGGCAGGGGGATGGGGCTATGGCTACACCTTC CASRKAGGWGYGYTF TRBJ1-2 NA TRBV27 TRBD1
TGTGCCAGCAGCGAATCGACAGGTGGGAACACCGGGGAGCTGTTTTTT CASSESTGGNTGELFF TRBJ2-2 NA TRBV6-6 NA
TGTGCCAGCAGTTCGCCGGGACAGCTACCTCACTACGAGCAGTACTTC CASSSPGQLPHYEQYF TRBJ2-7 NA TRBV28 TRBD1
TGTGCCTGGACCGGGACAGCCGTTTCTGAACTGTTTTTT CAWTGTAVSELFF TRBJ1-4 NA TRBV30 TRBD1
TGTGCCAGCAGCCCTCTCCGGGACAGGGTAAACACCATATATTTT CASSPLRDRVNTIYF TRBJ1-3 NA TRBV6-5 TRBD1
TGTGCCAGCCGCCAGGCTAACTCTGGGGCCAACGTCCTGACTTTC CASRQANSGANVLTF TRBJ2-6 NA TRBV19 NA
TGTGCCAGCAGGGATACCGGGACAAGGAACACTGAAGCTTTCTTT CASRDTGTRNTEAFF TRBJ1-1 NA TRBV6-6 NA
TGTGCCATCAGTGATGTGGCTCAGCCCCAGCATTTT CAISDVAQPQHF TRBJ1-5 NA TRBV10-3 NA
TGTGCCAGCAGCGTACGACCCTCCTTGAGCGGGAGGCCAAGCACAGATACGCAGTATTTT CASSVRPSLSGRPSTDTQYF TRBJ2-3 NA TRBV9 TRBD2
TGTGCCATCAGTGAGTCGACAGGGGTGTCCTACGAGCAGTACTTC CAISESTGVSYEQYF TRBJ2-7 NA TRBV10-3 TRBD1
TGTGCCAGCAGCCCAACAGAGGGTTTGGCTAATGAGCAGTTCTTC CASSPTEGLANEQFF TRBJ2-1 NA TRBV7-3 NA
TGTGCCAGCAGCTCCCCGGGACAGGGGGCGTACGAGCAGTACTTC CASSSPGQGAYEQYF TRBJ2-7 NA TRBV6-5 TRBD1
TGTGCCAGCAGCTTACTGGACAAGGGTTCGAAGTTCTTC CASSLLDKGSKFF TRBJ2-1 NA TRBV7-2 NA
TGTGCCAGCAGCTTAACCTTCTCAGGCTCCTACGAGCAGTACTTC CASSLTFSGSYEQYF TRBJ2-7 NA TRBV7-2 NA
TGTGCCAGCAGTGATGGGGCTACGTACCAAGAGACCCAGTACTTC CASSDGATYQETQYF TRBJ2-5 NA TRBV2 NA
TGTGCCAGCTCGCAAAACAGGGAAAACTATGGCTACACCTTC CASSQNRENYGYTF TRBJ1-2 NA TRBV18 NA
TGTGCCAGCGGGGCAGGGACTAGCGGAATGAATGAGCAGTTCTTC CASGAGTSGMNEQFF TRBJ2-1 medium-sized TRBV27 TRBD2
TGTGCCAGCAGCTTGGAACTAGCGGATACCGGGGAGCTGTTTTTT CASSLELADTGELFF TRBJ2-2 once TRBV5-8 TRBD2
TGCAGCGTTGCTTTAGGGGGCCCCCAAGAGACCCAGTACTTC CSVALGGPQETQYF TRBJ2-5 NA TRBV29-1 TRBD1
TGTGCCAGTAGTAAATCGTATAGCAATCAGCCCCAGCATTTT CASSKSYSNQPQHF TRBJ1-5 NA TRBV19 NA
TGTGCCAGCAGCTTACAAGCTACTATTGGTGATACGCAGTATTTT CASSLQATIGDTQYF TRBJ2-3 NA TRBV7-3 NA
TGTGCCATCAGTGATTCTGGCGGGGGGAAGGTAGATACGCAGTATTTT CAISDSGGGKVDTQYF TRBJ2-3 NA TRBV10-3 TRBD2
TGCGCCAGCAGCTTACAGGGGGCGGTCCAATACGAGCAGTACTTC CASSLQGAVQYEQYF TRBJ2-7 once TRBV5-1 TRBD1
TGTGCCAGCAGCGTAGAGTGGGGGGGCACAGATACGCAGTATTTT CASSVEWGGTDTQYF TRBJ2-3 NA TRBV9 NA
TGTGCCTGGAGTGTAGGACTAGCGGTTTCCTACGAGCAGTACTTC CAWSVGLAVSYEQYF TRBJ2-7 NA TRBV30 TRBD2
TGTGCCAGCAGCTCTTTAGCGGGGGCCTACGAGCAGTACTTC CASSSLAGAYEQYF TRBJ2-7 NA TRBV7-9 TRBD2
TGTGCCAGCAGTTACGGGCCGTCAGGGGGGAACTACGAGCAGTACTTC CASSYGPSGGNYEQYF TRBJ2-7 NA TRBV6-5 NA
TGTGCCAGCAGCCCAGGGACAGGGAGCTACGAGCAGTACTTC CASSPGTGSYEQYF TRBJ2-7 NA TRBV9 TRBD1
TGTGCCTGGAGAGGCTCCGGGACTAGCGGTCCTAGGGCCTACGAGCAGTACTTC CAWRGSGTSGPRAYEQYF TRBJ2-7 NA TRBV30 TRBD2
TGCGCCAGCAGCTCCCAATGGGGGCTCCAACACAATGAGCAGTTCTTC CASSSQWGLQHNEQFF TRBJ2-1 NA TRBV5-1 NA
TGTGCCAGTAGTATAGCAGGGCTCCATCAGCCCCAGCATTTT CASSIAGLHQPQHF TRBJ1-5 NA TRBV19 NA
TGTGCCAGCAGTACAATGGACAGGGTCCTCCGGAGGTATGGCTACACCTTC CASSTMDRVLRRYGYTF TRBJ1-2 NA TRBV27 TRBD1
TGTGCTAGTGGTTTGGTGGAGGGGCAGGGGGCTTCCCCCCAGCATTTT CASGLVEGQGASPQHF TRBJ1-5 NA TRBV12-5 TRBD1